The rows below give T cell receptor beta chains drawn from one sample of a study of OX40 agonist ivuxolimab in advanced cancers. Using immunoSEQ multiplex PCR, the repertoire was profiled, and TCRdb retains in-frame clones only, with some absent. The sample lists tens of thousands of clones; about 83% were seen once. The material sequenced was CD4+ or CD8+ T cells sorted from blood, taken in a trial of the OX40 agonist ivuxolimab. The receptors shown here come from an adult with an advanced solid tumor such as melanoma, head and neck, liver or kidney cancer. Each CDR3 is given with its conserved first and last residue. Fields, in order: D gene, clone size, J gene, CDR3 length, V gene, CDR3 protein, CDR3 DNA. D genes are given only for firm matches. Not all rows give a size; the values are once, few, many and, for expanded clones, a class.

D: NA; size: NA; J: TRBJ1-2; length: 13; V: TRBV30; CDR3: CAWSVLEGGGYTF; DNA: TGTGCCTGGAGTGTACTGGAGGGAGGCGGCTACACCTTC
D: NA; size: NA; J: TRBJ1-2; length: 14; V: TRBV2; CDR3: CASSVISDSYGYTF; DNA: TGTGCCAGCAGTGTGATTTCCGACAGCTATGGCTATACCTTC
D: NA; size: NA; J: TRBJ2-3; length: 16; V: TRBV7-2; CDR3: CASSLGRDISTDTQYF; DNA: TGTGCCAGCAGCTTAGGGCGGGACATAAGCACAGATACGCAGTATTTT
D: TRBD1; size: once; J: TRBJ2-7; length: 15; V: TRBV6-5; CDR3: CASSYSGTGGYEQYF; DNA: TGTGCCAGCAGTTACTCCGGGACAGGGGGCTACGAGCAGTACTTC
D: TRBD1; size: NA; J: TRBJ2-5; length: 14; V: TRBV12-5; CDR3: CASSRDRGQETQYF; DNA: TGTGCTAGCTCCAGAGACAGGGGGCAAGAGACCCAGTACTTC
D: TRBD2; size: NA; J: TRBJ2-3; length: 15; V: TRBV9; CDR3: CASSFGGGAGDTQYF; DNA: TGTGCCAGCAGCTTCGGCGGGGGGGCAGGAGATACGCAGTATTTT
D: TRBD2; size: once; J: TRBJ2-7; length: 15; V: TRBV19; CDR3: CASSKASGSSYEQYF; DNA: TGTGCCAGTAGTAAGGCTAGCGGGAGCTCCTACGAGCAGTACTTC
D: TRBD1; size: once; J: TRBJ1-2; length: 13; V: TRBV9; CDR3: CASSETGGGGYTF; DNA: TGTGCCAGCAGCGAGACAGGGGGCGGTGGCTACACCTTC
D: NA; size: NA; J: TRBJ1-2; length: 11; V: TRBV20-1; CDR3: CSASPNYGYTF; DNA: TGCAGTGCTAGCCCTAACTATGGCTACACCTTC
D: NA; size: few; J: TRBJ1-6; length: 16; V: TRBV4-3; CDR3: CASSQDYGRVNSPLHF; DNA: TGCGCCAGCAGCCAAGATTATGGAAGAGTTAATTCACCCCTCCACTTT
D: TRBD2; size: NA; J: TRBJ2-3; length: 15; V: TRBV19; CDR3: CASSIPSGPTDTQYF; DNA: TGTGCCAGTAGTATCCCTAGCGGCCCCACAGATACGCAGTATTTT
D: NA; size: NA; J: TRBJ1-1; length: 14; V: TRBV6-6; CDR3: CASSSIDGNTEAFF; DNA: TGTGCCAGCAGTTCCATAGACGGTAACACTGAAGCTTTCTTT
D: TRBD2; size: NA; J: TRBJ2-1; length: 15; V: TRBV7-8; CDR3: CASSLARGGGDEQFF; DNA: TGTGCCAGCAGCTTAGCGCGGGGGGGAGGCGATGAGCAGTTCTTC
D: TRBD1; size: NA; J: TRBJ2-7; length: 15; V: TRBV7-2; CDR3: CASSLSRGQGVQQYF; DNA: TGTGCCAGCAGCTTATCCCGTGGACAGGGGGTACAGCAGTACTTC
D: TRBD1; size: NA; J: TRBJ1-2; length: 16; V: TRBV7-9; CDR3: CASSLDNRGKKDGYTF; DNA: TGTGCCAGCAGCCTAGACAACAGGGGTAAAAAGGATGGCTACACCTTC
D: NA; size: NA; J: TRBJ1-2; length: 14; V: TRBV5-1; CDR3: CASSLEGSGYGYTF; DNA: TGCGCCAGCAGCTTGGAAGGCAGCGGCTATGGCTACACCTTC
D: NA; size: NA; J: TRBJ2-7; length: 14; V: TRBV19; CDR3: CASSIGQKGYEQYF; DNA: TGTGCCAGTAGTATCGGACAGAAAGGCTACGAGCAGTACTTC
D: TRBD2; size: NA; J: TRBJ2-2; length: 17; V: TRBV2; CDR3: CASSSKGLAGEIGELFF; DNA: TGTGCCAGCAGTTCGAAGGGACTAGCGGGAGAAATCGGGGAGCTGTTTTTT
D: NA; size: few; J: TRBJ1-1; length: 14; V: TRBV9; CDR3: CASSPRPTNTEAFF; DNA: TGTGCCAGCAGCCCTAGGCCGACGAACACTGAAGCTTTCTTT
D: NA; size: NA; J: TRBJ1-6; length: 12; V: TRBV7-2; CDR3: CASSLVGSPLHF; DNA: TGTGCCAGCAGCTTAGTAGGCTCACCCCTCCACTTT
D: NA; size: NA; J: TRBJ2-7; length: 14; V: TRBV6-6; CDR3: CASSLRGPTYEQYF; DNA: TGTGCCAGCAGCCTTCGGGGACCGACCTACGAGCAGTACTTC
D: TRBD1; size: NA; J: TRBJ1-2; length: 15; V: TRBV5-5; CDR3: CASSPQGQGAGGYTF; DNA: TGTGCCAGCAGCCCCCAGGGGCAGGGGGCGGGGGGCTACACCTTC
D: NA; size: NA; J: TRBJ1-2; length: 15; V: TRBV7-6; CDR3: CASSTTTGPNYGYTF; DNA: TGTGCCAGCAGCACAACTACCGGGCCTAACTATGGCTACACCTTC
D: TRBD1; size: NA; J: TRBJ1-2; length: 12; V: TRBV5-4; CDR3: CASTLQGIGYTF; DNA: TGTGCCAGCACCCTACAGGGGATTGGCTACACCTTC
D: TRBD1; size: NA; J: TRBJ2-2; length: 14; V: TRBV11-1; CDR3: CASSLDRGTGELFF; DNA: TGTGCCAGCAGCCTGGACAGGGGCACCGGGGAGCTGTTTTTT
D: NA; size: NA; J: TRBJ1-2; length: 14; V: TRBV5-8; CDR3: CASSLGGDPYGYTF; DNA: TGTGCCAGCAGCTTGGGGGGGGACCCCTATGGCTACACCTTC
D: TRBD1; size: NA; J: TRBJ1-2; length: 15; V: TRBV2; CDR3: CASRDGQGSGYGYTF; DNA: TGTGCCAGCAGGGACGGACAGGGATCGGGCTATGGCTACACCTTC
D: NA; size: few; J: TRBJ2-2; length: 14; V: TRBV5-1; CDR3: CASSLAGITGELFF; DNA: TGCGCCAGCAGCTTGGCTGGGATCACCGGGGAGCTGTTTTTT
D: NA; size: NA; J: TRBJ2-1; length: 15; V: TRBV5-1; CDR3: CASSLETESYNEQFF; DNA: TGCGCCAGCAGCTTGGAAACAGAGAGCTACAATGAGCAGTTCTTC
D: NA; size: NA; J: TRBJ2-1; length: 13; V: TRBV18; CDR3: CASSVDLINEQFF; DNA: TGTGCCAGCTCGGTGGACTTGATCAATGAGCAGTTCTTC
D: NA; size: NA; J: TRBJ2-1; length: 16; V: TRBV7-2; CDR3: CASTQNGLASYNEQFF; DNA: TGTGCCAGCACCCAAAACGGGCTAGCGAGTTACAATGAGCAGTTCTTC
D: NA; size: NA; J: TRBJ1-1; length: 10; V: TRBV6-5; CDR3: CASSLREAFF; DNA: TGTGCCAGCAGTTTGAGAGAAGCTTTCTTT
D: NA; size: NA; J: TRBJ1-4; length: 14; V: TRBV6-5; CDR3: CASKWGEANEKLFF; DNA: TGTGCCAGCAAATGGGGAGAAGCTAATGAAAAACTGTTTTTT
D: TRBD1; size: once; J: TRBJ1-2; length: 15; V: TRBV6-6; CDR3: CASSYTTGGAYGYTF; DNA: TGTGCCAGCAGTTACACGACAGGGGGAGCCTATGGCTACACCTTC
D: NA; size: NA; J: TRBJ1-2; length: 15; V: TRBV19; CDR3: CASRDLGTELWGYTF; DNA: TGTGCCAGTAGAGACTTAGGGACGGAGCTTTGGGGCTACACCTTC
D: NA; size: NA; J: TRBJ2-1; length: 12; V: TRBV5-1; CDR3: CASSLRDDEQFF; DNA: TGCGCCAGCAGCTTGCGGGACGATGAGCAGTTCTTC
D: TRBD1; size: NA; J: TRBJ2-1; length: 16; V: TRBV19; CDR3: CASSSTGTGVDNEQFF; DNA: TGTGCCAGTAGTTCTACCGGGACAGGGGTGGACAATGAGCAGTTCTTC
D: TRBD1; size: NA; J: TRBJ1-2; length: 15; V: TRBV7-2; CDR3: CASSQTGGANYGYTF; DNA: TGTGCCAGCAGCCAAACAGGGGGCGCTAACTATGGCTACACCTTC
D: NA; size: NA; J: TRBJ2-7; length: 13; V: TRBV7-8; CDR3: CASRKQGIDEQYF; DNA: TGTGCCAGCAGGAAGCAGGGGATTGACGAGCAGTACTTC
D: TRBD1; size: few; J: TRBJ2-7; length: 13; V: TRBV6-5; CDR3: CASSRTGSREQYF; DNA: TGTGCCAGCAGCAGGACAGGGTCGAGAGAGCAGTACTTC
D: TRBD2; size: once; J: TRBJ2-3; length: 15; V: TRBV7-3; CDR3: CASSTLAGATDTQYF; DNA: TGTGCCAGCAGCACCCTAGCGGGGGCCACAGATACGCAGTATTTT
D: NA; size: NA; J: TRBJ2-3; length: 14; V: TRBV9; CDR3: CASSGRGSTDTQYF; DNA: TGTGCCAGCAGCGGTCGGGGGTCCACAGATACGCAGTATTTT
D: TRBD2; size: NA; J: TRBJ2-3; length: 15; V: TRBV2; CDR3: CASRGSGARTDTQYF; DNA: TGTGCCAGCAGGGGTAGCGGGGCACGCACAGATACGCAGTATTTT
D: TRBD1; size: NA; J: TRBJ1-1; length: 14; V: TRBV5-1; CDR3: CASTQDRGVTEAFF; DNA: TGCGCCAGCACTCAGGACAGGGGAGTAACTGAAGCTTTCTTT
D: TRBD1; size: NA; J: TRBJ2-5; length: 15; V: TRBV11-3; CDR3: CASSPRQGPQETQYF; DNA: TGTGCCAGCAGCCCCCGACAGGGGCCCCAAGAGACCCAGTACTTC
D: NA; size: NA; J: TRBJ1-1; length: 13; V: TRBV5-1; CDR3: CASSLDRDTEAFF; DNA: TGCGCCAGCAGCTTGGACAGGGACACTGAAGCTTTCTTT
D: TRBD2; size: NA; J: TRBJ2-1; length: 17; V: TRBV19; CDR3: CASSSGLAGGPFAEQFF; DNA: TGTGCCAGTAGCTCCGGACTAGCGGGGGGCCCGTTCGCCGAGCAGTTCTTC
D: TRBD2; size: NA; J: TRBJ2-2; length: 18; V: TRBV7-9; CDR3: CASSLPVRTSGGSGELFF; DNA: TGTGCCAGCAGCCTCCCGGTTCGGACTAGCGGGGGGTCCGGGGAGCTGTTTTTT
D: NA; size: NA; J: TRBJ1-5; length: 15; V: TRBV12-5; CDR3: CASGLNRFSNQPQHF; DNA: TGTGCTAGTGGTTTGAACAGATTTAGCAATCAGCCCCAGCATTTT
D: NA; size: NA; J: TRBJ1-5; length: 12; V: TRBV2; CDR3: CASREGNQPQHF; DNA: TGTGCCAGCAGGGAGGGAAATCAGCCCCAGCATTTT
D: NA; size: NA; J: TRBJ2-7; length: 11; V: TRBV29-1; CDR3: CSAYGSYEQYF; DNA: TGCAGCGCTTATGGCTCCTACGAGCAGTACTTC
D: TRBD1; size: NA; J: TRBJ1-2; length: 14; V: TRBV5-6; CDR3: CASSQNRGLVGYTF; DNA: TGTGCCAGCAGCCAGAACAGGGGTCTGGTAGGCTACACCTTC